This is a list of T cell receptor beta chains from one sample in a study of T-cell memory formation after mild COVID-19. Each CDR3 protein gets one entry after TCRdb re-called the 5' RACE reads with MiXCR. The sample consists of 200,000 to 300,000 distinct CDR3 sequences, approximately 10% of them appearing once. Sequenced: PBMCs or a T cell subset sorted from them (not recorded which). These TCRs come from a man younger than 35 who had mild COVID-19 (a few samples of this study predate the infection). Cell type and time point are not known. Each CDR3 is given with its conserved first and last residue. Each record gives: J gene, V gene, CDR3 protein.

j_call: TRBJ2-3
v_call: TRBV7-9
cdr3_aa: CASSHDAGAQYF

j_call: TRBJ2-7
v_call: TRBV7-6
cdr3_aa: CASSLAVGAYEQYF

j_call: TRBJ1-1
v_call: TRBV5-1
cdr3_aa: CASSLGDSHTEAFF

j_call: TRBJ2-1
v_call: TRBV29-1
cdr3_aa: CSAVGGSSYNEQFF

j_call: TRBJ2-1
v_call: TRBV7-2
cdr3_aa: CASSFSSGGGYNEQFF

j_call: TRBJ2-5
v_call: TRBV20-1
cdr3_aa: CSARATYETQYF

j_call: TRBJ2-7
v_call: TRBV2
cdr3_aa: CASTPGYEQYF

j_call: TRBJ1-1
v_call: TRBV7-8
cdr3_aa: CASSLRPYMNTEAFF

j_call: TRBJ1-1
v_call: TRBV6-2/TRBV6-3
cdr3_aa: CASSSDSLNTEAFF

j_call: TRBJ2-2
v_call: TRBV6-6
cdr3_aa: CARTDRGVNGELFF

j_call: TRBJ2-3
v_call: TRBV20-1
cdr3_aa: CSASGGISSTDTQYF

j_call: TRBJ1-1
v_call: TRBV29-1
cdr3_aa: CSAAGRPTEAFF

j_call: TRBJ2-7
v_call: TRBV30
cdr3_aa: CAWSLPLRAAYEQYF

j_call: TRBJ1-2
v_call: TRBV7-2
cdr3_aa: CASSSPGRADGYTF

j_call: TRBJ1-4
v_call: TRBV6-5
cdr3_aa: CASMGQYTTNEKLFF

j_call: TRBJ1-1
v_call: TRBV4-2
cdr3_aa: CASSQGEQGEAFF

j_call: TRBJ2-3
v_call: TRBV28
cdr3_aa: CANSNGGGPDTQYF

j_call: TRBJ2-6
v_call: TRBV18
cdr3_aa: CASSPGRAGANVLTF

j_call: TRBJ2-5
v_call: TRBV29-1
cdr3_aa: CSVDPSGGETQYF

j_call: TRBJ2-4
v_call: TRBV10-3
cdr3_aa: CAISESQFGGTKNIQYF

j_call: TRBJ1-1
v_call: TRBV7-2
cdr3_aa: CASTLGQANTEAFF

j_call: TRBJ1-1
v_call: TRBV3-1
cdr3_aa: CASSQGLGGEAFF

j_call: TRBJ2-5
v_call: TRBV6-2/TRBV6-3
cdr3_aa: CASSLGLTQETQYF

j_call: TRBJ2-6
v_call: TRBV18
cdr3_aa: CASSPRGKFSGANVLTF

j_call: TRBJ1-6
v_call: TRBV5-1
cdr3_aa: CASSPQGHGGSPLHF

j_call: TRBJ2-1
v_call: TRBV4-3
cdr3_aa: CASSQGPGTGGRREQFF

j_call: TRBJ1-2
v_call: TRBV3-1
cdr3_aa: CASSARELGYTF

j_call: TRBJ2-7
v_call: TRBV27
cdr3_aa: CASSFTGLVVEQYF

j_call: TRBJ2-5
v_call: TRBV12-3/TRBV12-4
cdr3_aa: CASSPGGGSYQETQYF